These T cell receptor beta chains were read from a single sample in a study of blood T cell repertoires in COVID-19. Clones were sequenced by immunoSEQ multiplex PCR, and TCRdb holds only the in-frame ones, with some missing. The table includes around 400,000 clones, under 90% detected once. The sample consisted of PBMCs or T cells enriched from blood (not recorded which). Receptors were obtained from a woman between 25 and 40 years old who had recovered from COVID-19. CDR3s include the opening cysteine and the closing phenylalanine or tryptophan. Fields, in order: CDR3 length, V gene, J gene, CDR3 protein.

>15|TRBV29-1|TRBJ2-7
CSVEGAGQGIYEQYF
>15|TRBV21-1|TRBJ1-6
CASRGTGSYNSPLHF
>15|TRBV15|TRBJ1-3
CATSRDRVSGNTIYF
>11|TRBV28|TRBJ1-2
CASSLSYGYTF
>16|TRBV18|TRBJ2-7
CASSPSSGRAAGEQYF
>16|TRBV5-5|TRBJ1-3
CASSLGGTHSGNTIYF
>14|TRBV11-1|TRBJ1-1
CASSPGLSNTEAFF
>15|TRBV18|TRBJ2-7
CASSPRGGRTYEQYF
>14|TRBV11-2|TRBJ1-1
CASSATGGGTEAFF
>14|TRBV4-1|TRBJ2-2
CASSRRENTGELFF
>15|TRBV5-1|TRBJ1-1
CASSLARGRNTEAFF
>15|TRBV10-2|TRBJ1-1
CASGGARSENTEAFF
>16|TRBV5-4|TRBJ1-1
CASSLESTTMNTEAFF
>12|TRBV12-3/TRBV12-4|TRBJ1-2
CASSVQGSGYTF
>16|TRBV5-1|TRBJ2-6
CASSAGTGTGANVLTF
>15|TRBV6-5|TRBJ1-5
CASSYLQGADQPQHF
>16|TRBV5-1|TRBJ1-2
CASSFGRTTFNYGFTF
>16|TRBV2|TRBJ1-6
CASIKDRGRPNSPLHF
>15|TRBV9|TRBJ1-3
CASSPGQGIGNTIYF
>13|TRBV6-2/TRBV6-3|TRBJ1-1
CASRYRGGTEAFF
>15|TRBV7-2|TRBJ2-5
CASGTSGHTEETQYF
>13|TRBV7-2|TRBJ2-1
CASHISGRGEQFF
>14|TRBV18|TRBJ1-1
CASSAMTGQTEAFF
>14|TRBV5-4|TRBJ1-1
CASSSGQGRLRAFF
>13|TRBV10-3|TRBJ1-1
CAIAGGAVTEAFF
>18|TRBV9|TRBJ1-2
CASSPSAGQGAGNYGYTF
>15|TRBV11-3|TRBJ2-7
CASSFGGGPSYEQYF
>15|TRBV6-5|TRBJ2-7
CASSKGAGDSYEQYF
>14|TRBV30|TRBJ2-3
CAWSVNHITDTQYF
>20|TRBV7-6|TRBJ2-5
CASSPTLGSWALKYQETQYF
>14|TRBV5-4|TRBJ2-3
CASSLKGRADTQYF
>13|TRBV2|TRBJ2-5
CASSGTGRETQYF